This T cell receptor beta chain appears in the sequencing data of a study of vaccination effects on CD4 cells after COVID-19. In the case of this clone: What it recognizes is unknown.

Data came from immunoSEQ multiplex PCR; TCRdb stores just in-frame clones and leaves some out. Of about 52,000 clones in the sample, about four fifths are singletons; the top ten hold over 5%. Germline V gene lookup returns CDR1 SGHRS and CDR2 YFSETQ. There are 16 residues in the CDR3. Trimming removed 4 bases from V and 4 bases from J; junction bases left unmatched: 13. Antigen-specific CD4+ T cells were first expanded with viral peptide pools by the ViraFEST assay and only then sequenced. Culture lasted 10 days before CD4+ T cell isolation. Vaccine recipients had no previous SARS-CoV-2 infection; their nucleocapsid antibodies were negative. With approximately 9.8 ug/ml peptides and about 9.7 IU/ml IL-2, a few million PBMC per well were cultured. Half-medium exchanges with IL-2 medium took place on days 3 and 7. The study's findings and limits: Missing from the study were early post-infection timepoints, and its convalescent patients were few.

The sequence came from a human donor who received a COVID-19 vaccine. Sequencing was performed on CD4+ T cells from PBMCs cultured with HCoV-OC43 spike peptides, taken before COVID-19 vaccination. Subset noted: HCoV-OC43 spike overlapping peptide pool stimulation. The rearrangement uses TRBV5-1 and TRBJ2-5; 7 bases agree with TRBD1. In DNA form, the CDR3 reads TGCGCCAGCAGCGTAAATCTGAGGGGGCTGGCAGAGACCCAGTACTTC. Its protein is CASSVNLRGLAETQYF.